Each of the 27 T cell receptor beta chains below was sequenced from the same sample in a study of T cell repertoires in cytomegalovirus infection. Using its own MiXCR run on the reads, TCRdb lists one record per CDR3 protein. The sample carries around 320,000 distinct CDR3 sequences, around a tenth recorded once. The sequencing sample was made of PBMCs. These receptor sequences come from a human donor in good health (CMV status not recorded). Some clones in this sample may be carry-over from other donors' samples.

This clonotype appeared many times. J is TRBJ1-2 and V is TRBV7-2, with D uncertain. Trimming removed 6 bases at V and 8 bases at J, with 19 bases between. The germline gives CDR1 SGHTA, CDR2 FQGNSA. The CDR3 spans 14 residues. This CDR3 is CASRRTWGFEGYTF. As DNA, the CDR3 is TGTGCCAGCAGAAGGACCTGGGGATTCGAGGGCTACACCTTC.

The table lists this clonotype with a few counts. V usage is TRBV6-6 and J usage is TRBJ2-1, with a tentative D call TRBD2 (7 bases). V gave up 6 bases and J gave up 7 bases, with 16 bases separating them. CDR1 is MNHNY, CDR2 SVGAGI, per germline (reference sequence). This CDR3 has 14 amino acids. Here the CDR3 reads CASRRGGATNEQFF. Here the CDR3 DNA reads TGTGCCAGCAGAAGGGGGGGCGCGACAAATGAGCAGTTCTTC.

This clonotype was seen many times. This rearrangement joins TRBV20-1 to TRBJ1-1; perhaps TRBD1 as D (5 bases). CDR3 size: 15 residues. Trimming removed 1 base at V and 7 bases at J, with 19 bases between. The V gene's germline CDR1 is DFQATT and CDR2 SNEGSKA (reference sequence). The CDR3 region has the DNA TGCAGTGCTAGAGGTGGGGGGGAAAGCTTCATTGAAGCTTTCTTT. Translated, it gives CSARGGGESFIEAFF.

This clonotype has at least ten counts. V gene TRBV10-3 combines with J gene TRBJ2-1; 9 bases match TRBD1. V lost 6 bases to trimming and J lost 8 bases; unmatched junction nucleotides: 11. The germline CDR1 and CDR2 sequences are ENHRY and SYGVKD. This CDR3 has 15 amino acids. The CDR3 DNA reads as TGTGCCATCAGAGACCGGGACAGGGAATTCGATGAGCAGTTCTTC. It specifies CAIRDRDREFDEQFF.

In its sample, this clonotype was seen many times. The chain links TRBV7-2 to TRBJ1-6; D is undetermined. Germline lookup yields CDR1 SGHTA and CDR2 FQGNSA. The V and J ends lost 6 bases and 7 bases respectively, with 13 bases between them. The CDR3 has 14 amino acids. The CDR3 is CASSFGPTNSPLHF. For the CDR3, the DNA is TGTGCCAGCAGTTTCGGACCGACAAATTCACCCCTCCACTTT.

This clonotype has ten or more counts. The J gene is TRBJ2-7, the V gene TRBV12-3 or TRBV12-4, with 14 positions matching TRBD2. Trimming cost V 3 bases and J 4 bases; bases outside gene matches: 11. The CDR3 runs 18 residues. CDR3 in amino acids: CASSFPGLAGVVGYEQYF. The CDR3 DNA follows: TGTGCCAGCAGTTTTCCGGGACTAGCGGGAGTGGTTGGATACGAGCAGTACTTC.

This clonotype was detected ten times or more. The chain employs TRBV7-9 and TRBJ2-2; 9 bases map to TRBD1. Germline assignment: CDR1 SEHNR and CDR2 FQNEAQ (reference sequence). Losses at the gene ends were 5 bases for V and 5 bases for J; bases not matched to a gene: 12. This CDR3 spans 17 amino acids. CDR3 coding DNA: TGTGCCAGCAGCCCGCCAAAACAGGGGGCGAGTACCGGGGAGCTGTTTTTT. Its protein is CASSPPKQGASTGELFF.

This clonotype has just a few counts. This chain joins TRBV12-3 or TRBV12-4 and TRBJ1-5; tentatively, D is TRBD1 (6 bases). The germline V and J ends were trimmed by 6 bases and 0 bases, with 9 bases remaining between them. The CDR3 has 14 residues. CDR3 sequence: CASRGQTSNQPQHF. The CDR3 DNA follows: TGTGCCAGCAGAGGACAGACTAGCAATCAGCCCCAGCATTTT.

V is TRBV19 and J is TRBJ1-1; D not resolved. V was trimmed by 3 bases and J by 3 bases, leaving 5 bases between them. This CDR3 has 12 residues. CDR1 LNHDA and CDR2 SQIVND come from the germline V gene (reference sequence). The CDR3 sequence: CASSIGYTEAFF. The CDR3 region has the DNA TGTGCCAGTAGTATTGGCTACACTGAAGCTTTCTTT.

This clonotype was seen only a few times. This chain uses TRBV6-2 or TRBV6-3 with TRBJ2-1; perhaps D is TRBD1 or TRBD2 (5 bases each). There are 11 residues in the CDR3. Germline CDR1 is MNHEY and CDR2 is SVGEGT. V was clipped by 3 bases and J by 14 bases, with 11 bases between them. CDR3 sequence: CASSYARGEFF. The DNA of the CDR3 is TGTGCCAGCAGTTATGCAAGGGGAGAGTTCTTC.

This clonotype was counted at least ten times. V and J are TRBV7-2 and TRBJ2-3; 14 bases are shared with TRBD2. V lost 6 bases, J lost 4 bases, and 6 bases stayed unmatched. Per the germline V gene, CDR1 is SGHTA and CDR2 is FQGNSA. CDR3 length: 16 amino acids. CDR3 nucleotide sequence: TGTGCCAGCAGATGGAGACTAGCGGGGGGGTCAGATACGCAGTATTTT. This gives the protein CASRWRLAGGSDTQYF.

This clonotype was seen at least ten times. The chain is built from TRBV6-1 and TRBJ1-5; no clear D. V dropped 3 bases and J dropped 7 bases, with 10 bases sitting between them. The CDR3 runs to 13 residues. Per germline, CDR1 MNHNS and CDR2 SASEGT. CDR3 amino acids: CASSDMLRQPQHF. CDR3 bases: TGTGCCAGCAGTGATATGTTACGCCAGCCCCAGCATTTT.

The table lists this clonotype with many counts. This chain links TRBV2 with TRBJ1-2; unclear D gene. From germline, CDR1 is SNHLY and CDR2 FYNNEI. The CDR3 covers 13 residues. Trimming removed 7 bases at V and 2 bases at J, with 11 bases between. CDR3 coding DNA: TGTGCCAGCACCCGAGACGGGAACTATGGCTACACCTTC. Amino acid sequence: CASTRDGNYGYTF.

This clonotype has ten or more counts. This chain joins TRBV7-2 and TRBJ2-7, with TRBD2 matching over 9 bases. With 1 base clipped from V and 7 bases from J, the junction kept 11 bases outside the gene matches. Germline V gene sequence: CDR1 SGHTA, CDR2 FQGNSA. CDR3 length equals 16 residues. The CDR3 loop is CASSLDTSGRPGEQYF. In DNA, the CDR3 is TGTGCCAGCAGCTTAGATACCAGCGGGAGGCCGGGAGAGCAGTACTTC.

This clonotype was counted only a few times. The chain links TRBV28 to TRBJ2-2; a weak D match, TRBD2 (6 bases). V was clipped by 4 bases and J by 3 bases, with 27 bases between them. This CDR3 is built from 20 residues. In germline, CDR1 is MDHEN, CDR2 SYDVKM. Here the CDR3 reads CASSYPSVRRERRYTGELFF. The CDR3 bases are TGTGCCAGCAGTTACCCCTCGGTTCGCCGGGAGCGACGATACACCGGGGAGCTGTTTTTT.

This clonotype was detected ten times or more. V and J are TRBV7-2 and TRBJ2-7, with D hard to call. CDR1 and CDR2 (germline): SGHTA, FQGNSA. Trimming pared 1 base from V and 2 bases from J, leaving 9 bases between. The CDR3 sequence is 14 residues long. The CDR3 DNA follows: TGTGCCAGCAGCTTAGGGGCTGGTCCCTACGAGCAGTACTTC. It encodes CASSLGAGPYEQYF.

This chain connects TRBV12-3 or TRBV12-4 to TRBJ2-1; 9 positions agree with TRBD1. J gave up 6 bases and V 4 bases, and 4 bases lay outside the gene matches. The CDR3 extends over 14 amino acids. The CDR3 sequence is CASSWTGAGNEQFF. The CDR3 DNA is TGTGCCAGCAGTTGGACAGGGGCGGGCAATGAGCAGTTCTTC.

This clonotype was observed at least ten times. The chain combines TRBV11-2 with TRBJ1-3; no definite D call. Trimming took off 6 bases at V and 4 bases at J, with 10 bases between the two ends. The length of the CDR3 is 13 residues. The germline V gene has CDR1 SGHAT and CDR2 FQNNGV. CDR3 bases: TGTGCCAGCAGGAAAAGAGGGGGAAACACCATATATTTT. Amino acids: CASRKRGGNTIYF.

This clonotype occurred many times. This chain uses TRBV7-2 with TRBJ1-2, with 8 bases lining up with TRBD1. The CDR3 length is 15 residues. CDR1 is SGHTA and CDR2 is FQGNSA in the germline V gene. Losses at the gene ends were 3 bases for V and 8 bases for J; bases not matched to a gene: 11. In nucleotides, the CDR3 is TGTGCCAGCAGCTTCGCAGGGGGCAATCAGGGGGGCTACACCTTC. Protein product: CASSFAGGNQGGYTF.

This chain uses TRBV18 with TRBJ2-1; D tentatively fits TRBD1 or TRBD2 (5 bases each). The CDR3 contains 13 residues. From germline, CDR1 is KGHSH and CDR2 LQKENI. V lost 0 bases, J lost 6 bases, and 6 bases lay in between. CDR3 DNA: TGTGCCAGCTCACCACCGGGGGTCAATGAGCAGTTCTTC. Amino acids: CASSPPGVNEQFF.

This clonotype was picked up many times. The V gene is TRBV7-2, the J gene TRBJ2-3, with 7 bases lining up with TRBD2. V was pared by 1 base and J by 0 bases, with 4 bases of the junction left unmatched. The CDR3 length is 16 residues. CDR1 and CDR2 from the germline V gene are SGHTA and FQGNSA. The CDR3 is CASSLVAGGSTDTQYF. The DNA of the CDR3 is TGTGCCAGCAGCTTAGTCGCCGGGGGGAGCACAGATACGCAGTATTTT.

This clonotype was seen many times. This sequence joins TRBV7-6 and TRBJ1-1; TRBD1 matches 9 bases. Germline assignment: CDR1 SGHVS and CDR2 FNYEAQ. The CDR3 sequence is 15 residues long. With V trimmed by 5 bases and J by 4 bases, 8 bases remained unmatched. DNA of the CDR3: TGTGCCAGCAGCAGGGACAGGGCACTAGGCACTGAAGCTTTCTTT. This gives the protein CASSRDRALGTEAFF.

The V call is TRBV7-2, the J call TRBJ2-2; D is perhaps TRBD1 (7 bases). CDR3 size: 16 residues. Germline V gene sequence: CDR1 SGHTA, CDR2 FQGNSA. V was cut by 5 bases and J by 8 bases, with 21 bases left in between. Here the CDR3 reads CASSLIAGQLIGELFF. CDR3 coding DNA: TGTGCCAGCAGCCTGATTGCGGGACAGCTAATAGGGGAGCTGTTTTTT.

Turning to this clonotype: Its ends do not fully match the called genes, so a read error is possible. The chain has TRBV20-1 and TRBJ2-7, with 9 positions matching TRBD2. This CDR3 contains 16 residues. Germline assignment: CDR1 DFQATT and CDR2 SNEGSKA (reference sequence). The CDR3 reads CSARGNSGSTGYKQYF. In DNA form, the CDR3 reads TGCAGTGCTAGAGGAAATAGCGGGAGTACGGGCTACAAGCAGTACTTC.

Comments on this clonotype: A much bigger clone sits one base away, suggesting this may be a read error. CDR3 loop: CASSLPRAGSQPQHF. The CDR3 DNA is TGTGCCAGCAGCCTTCCTCGGGCAGGGAGTCAGCCCCAGCATTTT. This chain joins TRBV7-6 and TRBJ1-5; D may be TRBD1 (5 bases). CDR3 length equals 15 residues. V shed 5 bases and J shed 6 bases, with 17 bases lying between them. Germline values: CDR1 SGHVS, CDR2 FNYEAQ.

The chain uses TRBV12-3 or TRBV12-4 and TRBJ2-5; 9 nucleotides line up with TRBD2. V shed 8 bases, J shed 7 bases, and the junction held 14 bases outside the gene matches. CDR3 length equals 15 residues. The CDR3 bases are TGTGCCAGCGGCCCCCTGGTAGCGGGAGTGGGGACCCAGTACTTC. Translated, it gives CASGPLVAGVGTQYF.

The chain carries TRBV7-9 and TRBJ1-2; D is perhaps TRBD1 (5 bases). Germline loops: CDR1 SEHNR, CDR2 FQNEAQ (reference sequence). V was shortened by 4 bases and J by 8 bases, with 23 bases between the two germline ends. This CDR3 has 16 residues. Here the CDR3 reads CASSSEGGGGVRGYTF. The CDR3 DNA follows: TGTGCCAGCAGCTCGGAAGGCGGGGGAGGTGTCAGGGGCTACACCTTC.